What follows are 21 T cell receptor beta chains derived from one specimen sequenced in a study of blood T cell repertoires in COVID-19. The repertoire was sequenced with immunoSEQ multiplex PCR; TCRdb's copy has only in-frame clones and lacks some. The sample records fewer than 90,000 clones, 90% to 95% being singletons. Source material: peripheral blood. The source is a human donor with active COVID-19. The donor label of this sample is uncertain.

This clone was counted between two and nine times. J is TRBJ2-5 and V is TRBV18; D is uncertain. The CDR3 is 13 residues long. The V end lost 3 bases, the J end lost 1 base, and 6 bases lay between the germline ends. Germline lookup yields CDR1 KGHSH and CDR2 LQKENI. CDR3 protein: CASSPGSQETQYF. The CDR3 DNA reads as TGTGCCAGCTCACCGGGCAGCCAAGAGACCCAGTACTTC.

This rearrangement joins TRBV6-2 or TRBV6-3 to TRBJ2-1; maybe TRBD1 (5 bases). CDR3 length equals 14 residues. Germline V lookup: CDR1 MNHEY, CDR2 SVGEGT. V was trimmed by 5 bases and J by 8 bases, leaving 16 bases between them. The CDR3 loop is CASSDTSIRDEQFF. The CDR3 DNA reads TGTGCCAGCAGTGACACATCAATCAGGGATGAGCAGTTCTTC.

The V gene is TRBV7-6, the J gene TRBJ2-2; the match to TRBD1 covers 9 bases. V lost 6 bases to trimming and J lost 3 bases; unmatched junction nucleotides: 8. This CDR3 region has 16 residues. CDR1 is SGHVS and CDR2 is FNYEAQ in the germline V gene. The CDR3 region has the DNA TGTGCCAGCAGTATAACAGGGGGCGTCGACACCGGGGAGCTGTTTTTT. This sequence encodes CASSITGGVDTGELFF.

V usage is TRBV27 and J usage is TRBJ2-7; D gene ambiguous. The germline gives CDR1 MNHEY, CDR2 SMNVEV (reference sequence). The CDR3 is 13 residues long. The V end was cut by 8 bases, the J end by 0 bases, with 11 bases between. The CDR3 spells CASSITNSYEQYF. The CDR3 region has the DNA TGTGCCAGCTCTATCACTAACTCCTACGAGCAGTACTTC.

V gene TRBV11-2 combines with J gene TRBJ2-3; 12 positions agree with TRBD2. Germline V CDR1 and CDR2: SGHAT, FQNNGV. The CDR3 has 15 residues. Germline trimming cut 3 bases from V and 3 bases from J; bases unmatched to any gene: 1. CDR3 protein: CASSFTSGGTDTQYF. Here the CDR3 DNA reads TGTGCCAGCAGCTTTACTAGCGGGGGGACAGATACGCAGTATTTT.

This sequence joins TRBV7-2 and TRBJ2-7; 12 nucleotides match TRBD2. With V trimmed by 6 bases and J by 2 bases, 5 bases remained unmatched. CDR3 length: 15 amino acids. Germline-derived CDR1 and CDR2 are SGHTA and FQGNSA. CDR3 region: CASRELAGGTYEQYF. The DNA for the CDR3 is TGTGCCAGCAGAGAACTAGCGGGAGGAACCTACGAGCAGTACTTC.

The chain combines TRBV7-9 with TRBJ1-2; 8 positions match TRBD1. The CDR3 sequence is 18 residues long. The trim removed 3 bases at V and 3 bases at J, leaving 15 bases unmatched. Germline CDR1 and CDR2: SEHNR and FQNEAQ (reference sequence). For the CDR3, the DNA is TGTGCCAGCAGCTTTTCGGAGCCGACAGGGGCCGGCGACTATGGCTACACCTTC. Its translation: CASSFSEPTGAGDYGYTF. The full variable domain, its missing parts supplied by reference TRBV7-9 and TRBJ1-2, is DTGVSQNPRHKITKRGQNVTFRCDPISEHNRLYWYRQTLGQGPEFLTYFQNEAQLEKSRLLSDRFSAERPKGSFSTLEIQRTEQGDSAMYLCASSFSEPTGAGDYGYTFGSGTRLTVV.

The rearrangement uses TRBV27 and TRBJ2-3; D gene unclear. V gave up 4 bases and J gave up 5 bases, with 10 bases separating them. This CDR3 has 13 amino acids. Germline V gives CDR1 MNHEY, CDR2 SMNVEV (reference sequence). The CDR3, as DNA: TGTGCCAGCAGTTGGGCCCAAATAGATACGCAGTATTTT. This codes for CASSWAQIDTQYF.

This clone is a singleton in its sample. The rearrangement uses TRBV18 and TRBJ1-2; 10 bases agree with TRBD1. The CDR3 has 14 amino acids. V was clipped by 1 base and J by 8 bases; unmatched bases: 4. Germline V lookup: CDR1 KGHSH, CDR2 LQKENI. For the CDR3, the DNA is TGTGCCAGCTCACCACGGGGGACAGGGGACGGCTACACCTTC. Its protein product is CASSPRGTGDGYTF. Combining the CDR3 with reference TRBV18 and TRBJ1-2 gives the whole variable domain NAGVMQNPRHLVRRRGQEARLRCSPMKGHSHVYWYRQLPEEGLKFMVYLQKENIIDESGMPKERFSAEFPKEGPSILRIQQVVRGDSAAYFCASSPRGTGDGYTFGSGTRLTVV.

V is TRBV7-8 and J is TRBJ1-6; the D gene is possibly TRBD1 (5 bases). The V and J ends lost 4 bases and 0 bases respectively, with 16 bases between them. Germline CDR1 SGHVS, CDR2 FQNEAQ. There are 18 residues in the CDR3. The CDR3 DNA reads TGTGCCAGCAGCTCCCTTCTGGCGGGGGACTCCTATAATTCACCCCTCCACTTT. Residues: CASSSLLAGDSYNSPLHF.

This rearrangement joins TRBV5-1 to TRBJ2-3; weak D call: TRBD2 (6 bases). The CDR3 contains 16 residues. Germline CDR1 reads SGHRS; CDR2 reads YFSETQ. With 0 bases removed from V and 3 bases from J, the gap between germline ends came to 14 bases. The CDR3 protein is CASSLGDLAGTDTQYF. The CDR3 DNA reads as TGCGCCAGCAGCTTGGGGGACTTAGCTGGGACAGATACGCAGTATTTT.

The chain is built from TRBV7-8 and TRBJ1-2, with TRBD1 matching over 7 bases. This CDR3 has 15 amino acids. Germline-derived CDR1 and CDR2 are SGHVS and FQNEAQ. V lost 1 base, J lost 4 bases, and 6 bases stayed unmatched. The CDR3: CASSLVSQGVYGYTF. The CDR3 DNA sequence: TGTGCCAGCAGCTTAGTATCCCAGGGGGTCTATGGCTACACCTTC.

This rearrangement joins TRBV12-2 to TRBJ2-1; the table's D call TRBD2 went unverified against the DNA. TRBV12-2 is a listed pseudogene. This CDR3 comprises 15 residues. The CDR3 DNA follows: TGTGCAAGTCGCTTCACGGGAGGGGGGCCGAAGGAGCAGTTCTTC. Its protein is CASRFTGGGPKEQFF.

The V gene is TRBV18, the J gene TRBJ1-5, with D unclear. The CDR3 is 18 residues long. Per germline, CDR1 KGHSH and CDR2 LQKENI. Trimming pared 2 bases from V and 0 bases from J, leaving 17 bases between. The CDR3 here is CASSPKRAGSHSNQPQHF. CDR3 nucleotide sequence: TGTGCCAGCTCACCAAAGCGGGCGGGTTCACATAGCAATCAGCCCCAGCATTTT.

The genes are TRBV5-8 and TRBJ1-5; 9 nucleotides line up with TRBD1. CDR1 and CDR2 (germline): SGHTS, YDEGEE. The CDR3 loop spans 15 amino acids. V was clipped by 4 bases and J by 4 bases; unmatched bases: 6. CDR3 protein: CASSPPGTGNQPQHF. The CDR3 region has the DNA TGTGCCAGCAGCCCTCCCGGGACAGGGAATCAGCCCCAGCATTTT.

The chain combines TRBV7-2 with TRBJ2-2; D is perhaps TRBD2 (5 bases). Germline CDR1 and CDR2: SGHTA and FQGNSA. Trimming stripped 5 bases from V and 6 bases from J, with 7 bases between. The CDR3 has 12 residues. The DNA for the CDR3 is TGTGCCAGCAGCCTACTAGCCGGGGAGCTGTTTTTT. Protein product: CASSLLAGELFF.

This chain joins TRBV7-9 and TRBJ2-3, with a weak D call TRBD2 (5 bases). Trimming pared 3 bases from V and 3 bases from J, leaving 13 bases between. The CDR3 has 15 residues. Looked up from germline, CDR1 is SEHNR and CDR2 is FQNEAQ (reference sequence). As DNA, the CDR3 is TGTGCCAGCAGCTTCACCGGGGATTCGACAGATACGCAGTATTTT. This encodes CASSFTGDSTDTQYF.

The CDR3 loop is CASSQGTSGGANNEQFF. DNA of the CDR3: TGTGCCAGCAGCCAGGGGACTAGCGGGGGGGCGAACAATGAGCAGTTCTTC. This chain links TRBV11-2 with TRBJ2-1, with 16 bases that match TRBD2. The CDR3 is 17 residues long. Per the germline V gene, CDR1 is SGHAT and CDR2 is FQNNGV. V dropped 5 bases and J dropped 5; count of bases not matched to a gene: 6.

The rearrangement uses TRBV27 and TRBJ1-2; D possibly corresponds to TRBD1 (5 bases). Trimming left V 1 base short and J 6 bases short, with 21 bases between. Germline CDR1 and CDR2: MNHEY and SMNVEV (reference sequence). This CDR3 comprises 17 residues. CDR3 in amino acids: CASSLFNAAPGVNGYTF. As DNA, the CDR3 is TGTGCCAGCAGTTTATTCAACGCGGCGCCGGGGGTGAATGGCTACACCTTC.

The chain employs TRBV6-5 and TRBJ1-1; the D gene is possibly TRBD1 (6 bases). V lost 8 bases to trimming and J lost 2 bases, with 18 bases between them. This CDR3 is 15 amino acids long. Germline values: CDR1 MNHEY, CDR2 SVGAGI. CDR3 in amino acids: CASLKDRSFNTEAFF. In nucleotides, the CDR3 is TGTGCCAGCCTTAAGGACAGATCTTTTAACACTGAAGCTTTCTTT.

The chain is built from TRBV14 and TRBJ2-1, with D tentatively TRBD1 (6 bases). Per germline, CDR1 SGHDN and CDR2 FVKESK. With 6 bases removed from V and 13 bases from J, the gap between germline ends came to 13 bases. CDR3 length: 11 amino acids. CDR3 nucleotides: TGTGCCAGCAGTCTACAGGGTATTCAGTTCTTC. This encodes CASSLQGIQFF.